These 17 T cell receptor beta chains originate from one sample sequenced in a study of response to subunit inactivated influenza vaccine. TCRdb fed the RT-PCR reads into MiXCR, producing one record per CDR3 protein. The data hold about 190,000 distinct CDR3 sequences, with approximately 15% observed a single time. Source: CD8+ T cells sorted from PBMCs, taken around 5 days after vaccination. Receptors were obtained from a man aged 50 to 60 who received an inactivated influenza vaccine.

In its sample, this clonotype was seen many times. The genes are TRBV5-1 and TRBJ2-1; D might be TRBD1 (6 bases). Looked up from germline, CDR1 is SGHRS and CDR2 is YFSETQ. Trimming took 0 bases from V and 4 from J, leaving 14 bases between them. The CDR3 totals 16 residues. The CDR3 region has the DNA TGCGCCAGCAGCTTGGCACAGGGTCTAGGGTACAATGAGCAGTTCTTC. Protein sequence: CASSLAQGLGYNEQFF.

This clonotype was observed many times. The chain is built from TRBV7-8 and TRBJ1-1; D unclear. With 1 base removed from V and 1 base from J, the gap between germline ends came to 10 bases. CDR3 length equals 15 residues. Per germline, CDR1 SGHVS and CDR2 FQNEAQ. The CDR3, as DNA: TGTGCCAGCAGCTTAGTGGAAGAAAGGAACACTGAAGCTTTCTTT. Translation gives CASSLVEERNTEAFF. Full variable domain (remainder filled in from reference TRBV7-8 and TRBJ1-1): GAGVSQSPRYKVAKRGQDVALRCDPISGHVSLFWYQQALGQGPEFLTYFQNEAQLDKSGLPSDRFFAERPEGSVSTLKIQRTQQEDSAVYLCASSLVEERNTEAFFGQGTRLTVV.

This clonotype was seen at least ten times. The chain couples TRBV7-6 to TRBJ2-3; no reliable D call. V shed 2 bases and J shed 6 bases, with 9 bases lying between them. The CDR3 is 13 residues long. The germline V gene encodes CDR1 SGHVS and CDR2 FNYEAQ. The CDR3 nucleotides are TGTGCCAGCAGCTTAATAAGGGCGGATACGCAGTATTTT. Its translation is CASSLIRADTQYF. Using reference TRBV7-6 and TRBJ2-3 for the parts outside the CDR3, the full variable domain is GAGVSQSPRYKVTKRGQDVALRCDPISGHVSLYWYRQALGQGPEFLTYFNYEAQQDKSGLPNDRFSAERPEGSISTLTIQRTEQRDSAMYRCASSLIRADTQYFGPGTRLTVL.

This clonotype was seen repeatedly, ten times or more. The rearrangement uses TRBV5-6 and TRBJ1-6; 7 bases map to TRBD1. CDR3 length: 14 residues. Trimming cost V 2 bases and J 10 bases; bases outside gene matches: 6. In germline, CDR1 is SGHDT, CDR2 YYEEEE. CDR3: CASSFYRGYSPLHF. CDR3 in DNA: TGTGCCAGCAGCTTTTACAGGGGTTACTCACCCCTCCACTTT. The full variable domain, in which reference TRBV5-6 and TRBJ1-6 provide the parts outside the CDR3, is DAGVTQSPTHLIKTRGQQVTLRCSPKSGHDTVSWYQQALGQGPQFIFQYYEEEERQRGNFPDRFSGHQFPNYSSELNVNALLLGDSALYLCASSFYRGYSPLHFGNGTRLTVT.

The V call is TRBV4-3, the J call TRBJ2-3; 7 bases agree with TRBD1. V dropped 2 bases and J dropped 4; count of bases not matched to a gene: 3. In germline, CDR1 is LGHNA, CDR2 YSLEER. The CDR3 covers 14 residues. The CDR3 region has the DNA TGCGCCAGCAGCCAATACCAGGGGGCAGATACGCAGTATTTT. This encodes CASSQYQGADTQYF.

The chain recombines TRBV4-1 with TRBJ2-7; the D gene could be TRBD1 or TRBD2 (5 bases each). Trimming cost V 6 bases and J 2 bases, with 20 bases left between them. The CDR3 totals 16 residues. Germline lookup yields CDR1 MGHRA and CDR2 YSYEKL. CDR3: CASSHRSGDVTYEQYF. CDR3 DNA sequence: TGCGCCAGCAGTCACAGAAGTGGGGACGTCACCTACGAGCAGTACTTC.

This chain links TRBV6-5 with TRBJ1-2, with 9 bases fitting TRBD1. CDR1 is MNHEY, CDR2 SVGAGI, per germline. The ends lost 2 bases at V and 7 bases at J; junction bases unmatched: 8. This CDR3 region has 15 residues. The CDR3 sequence is CASSYGGTGIFGYTF. The CDR3 DNA is TGTGCCAGCAGTTACGGAGGGACAGGGATATTTGGCTACACCTTC.

This clonotype has a handful of counts. The chain couples TRBV12-3 or TRBV12-4 to TRBJ2-3; D uncertain. Trimming pared 5 bases from V and 2 bases from J, leaving 11 bases between. The CDR3 consists of 14 residues. CDR3 in amino acids: CASSLGPNTDTQYF. The CDR3 DNA reads as TGTGCCAGCAGTCTCGGACCTAACACAGATACGCAGTATTTT.

This clonotype came up a few times. The chain is built from TRBV20-1 and TRBJ2-2; D may match TRBD1 or TRBD2 (6 bases each). The CDR3 length is 16 residues. CDR1 and CDR2 from the germline V gene are DFQATT and SNEGSKA (reference sequence). V lost 3 bases and J lost 1, with 15 bases in between. The CDR3 bases are TGCAGTGCTAGTCGGGGGCGAGGTCTGAACACCGGGGAGCTGTTTTTT. As protein: CSASRGRGLNTGELFF.

V usage is TRBV27 and J usage is TRBJ1-1, with TRBD1 as a possible D gene (6 bases). This CDR3 contains 12 residues. Germline CDR1 and CDR2: MNHEY and SMNVEV (reference sequence). V was clipped by 8 bases and J by 4 bases, with 11 bases between them. Written as DNA, the CDR3 is TGTGCCAGCCTTGGGGGGCGCACTGAAGCTTTCTTT. It encodes CASLGGRTEAFF.

This chain joins TRBV6-2 or TRBV6-3 and TRBJ2-2, with D perhaps TRBD1 or TRBD2 (5 bases each). The CDR3 has 12 amino acids. Per the germline V gene, CDR1 is MNHEY and CDR2 is SVGEGT. Deletions cut 6 bases from V and 6 bases from J, with 8 bases between. The CDR3 reads CASRLGAGELFF. CDR3 nucleotide sequence: TGTGCCAGCAGACTAGGGGCCGGGGAGCTGTTTTTT.

The chain joins TRBV27 to TRBJ2-7, with D perhaps matching TRBD2 (5 bases). V gave up 6 bases and J gave up 3 bases, with 15 bases separating them. Germline assignment: CDR1 MNHEY and CDR2 SMNVEV (reference sequence). The CDR3 consists of 14 residues. In DNA, the CDR3 is TGTGCCAGCAGCCCGACTATGGGTGGCTACGAGCAGTACTTC. It encodes CASSPTMGGYEQYF.

This chain connects TRBV7-9 to TRBJ2-5; TRBD2 is a possible D gene (5 bases). The CDR3 length is 14 residues. In germline, CDR1 is SEHNR, CDR2 FQNEAQ (reference sequence). V shed 5 bases and J shed 5 bases, with 15 bases lying between them. The CDR3 DNA sequence: TGTGCCAGCAGCAAAATCGACTACGAGGAGACCCAGTACTTC. Translating gives CASSKIDYEETQYF.

This clonotype showed up just a few times. This sequence joins TRBV11-1 and TRBJ2-3; a weak D match, TRBD1 (5 bases). The CDR3 is 18 amino acids. Deletions cut 5 bases from V and 2 bases from J, with 23 bases between. CDR1 and CDR2 from the germline V gene are SGHAT and FQDESV (reference sequence). CDR3 sequence: CASSARAWGPDLTDTQYF. The CDR3 DNA follows: TGTGCCAGCAGCGCCAGGGCGTGGGGTCCTGACCTCACAGATACGCAGTATTTT.

The V and J genes are TRBV5-1 and TRBJ2-5; D is unclear. CDR1 is SGHRS and CDR2 is YFSETQ in the germline V gene. The CDR3 sequence is 16 residues long. V lost 4 bases and J 5 bases, leaving 21 bases between the germline ends. CDR3: CASSPSVTLELETQYF. The CDR3 region has the DNA TGCGCCAGCAGCCCCAGCGTAACCTTAGAACTGGAGACCCAGTACTTC.

This clonotype was recorded a few times. V is TRBV28 and J is TRBJ2-7, with 7 bases identical to TRBD2. Germline V gene lookup returns CDR1 MDHEN and CDR2 SYDVKM. J gave up 2 bases and V 2 bases, and 6 bases lay outside the gene matches. This CDR3 comprises 15 residues. CDR3 amino acids: CASSLLAGRAYEQYF. The CDR3 DNA follows: TGTGCCAGCAGTTTACTTGCGGGGAGGGCCTACGAGCAGTACTTC.

The chain joins TRBV28 to TRBJ2-7; D possibly matches TRBD1 or TRBD2 (5 bases each). V lost 5 bases, J lost 7 bases, and 15 bases lay in between. Germline V gives CDR1 MDHEN, CDR2 SYDVKM. The CDR3 is 13 residues long. This CDR3 is CASSAGAVGEQYF. The DNA of the CDR3 is TGTGCCAGCAGTGCCGGGGCTGTGGGTGAGCAGTACTTC.